Sequencing of this TCR beta chain was carried out in a study of T cell responses to AZD1222 COVID-19 vaccine. The study, taken as a whole, reports: Donor demographics were predominantly white British with a female majority; clonal diversity may be underestimated.

Assay used: immunoSEQ multiplex PCR; TCRdb lists only in-frame clones, some missing. The sample yields under 95,000 clones, roughly 90% seen once. Note on this clone: The antigen is unknown.

This clonotype originated in an adult in good health. Sequenced here: peripheral blood, sampled on day 0 of AZD1222 vaccination.

Written as DNA, the CDR3 is TGTGCCAGCAGCGCCGATCCTGGAAGATTTAGCAATCAGCCCCAGCATTTT. Its protein is CASSADPGRFSNQPQHF. The chain links TRBV4-2 to TRBJ1-5; D uncertain. This CDR3 contains 17 residues. CDR1 LGHNA and CDR2 YNFKEQ come from the germline V gene. Trimming took off 5 bases at V and 0 bases at J, with 17 bases between the two ends.